This T cell receptor (beta chain) came from a study of blood T cell repertoires in COVID-19. V was trimmed by 4 bases and J by 1 base, leaving 13 bases between them. The CDR3 is 14 residues long. Germline-derived CDR1 and CDR2 are SQVTM and ANQGSEA. Generated by immunoSEQ multiplex PCR, the TCRdb table keeps only in-frame clones and is missing some. The top ten hold approximately 1.3% of the sample, which has roughly 360,000 clones, around 87% seen once. The sample was PBMCs or T cells enriched from blood (not recorded which). The chain joins TRBV29-1 to TRBJ1-2; D remains unclear. This TCR was recovered from a man aged 25-40 years who had recovered from COVID-19. In nucleotides, the CDR3 is TGCAGCGTTGTGCTGCTGGAGCATAACTATGGCTACACCTTC. Protein sequence: CSVVLLEHNYGYTF.